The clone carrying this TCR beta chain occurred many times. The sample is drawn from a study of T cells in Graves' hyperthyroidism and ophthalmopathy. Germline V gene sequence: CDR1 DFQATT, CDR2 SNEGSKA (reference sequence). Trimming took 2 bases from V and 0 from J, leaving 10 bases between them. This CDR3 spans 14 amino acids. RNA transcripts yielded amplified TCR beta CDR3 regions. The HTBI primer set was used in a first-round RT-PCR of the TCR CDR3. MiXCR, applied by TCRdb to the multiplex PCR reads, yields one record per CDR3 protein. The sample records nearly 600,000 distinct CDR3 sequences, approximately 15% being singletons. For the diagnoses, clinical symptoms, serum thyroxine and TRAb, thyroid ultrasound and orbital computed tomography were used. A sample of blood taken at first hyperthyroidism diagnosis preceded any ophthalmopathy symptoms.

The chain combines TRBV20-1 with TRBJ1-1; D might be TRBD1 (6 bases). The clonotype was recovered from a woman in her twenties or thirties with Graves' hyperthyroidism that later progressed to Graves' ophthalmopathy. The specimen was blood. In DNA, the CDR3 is TGCAGTGCTAGACATGGACAGATGAACACTGAAGCTTTCTTT. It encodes CSARHGQMNTEAFF.